This T cell receptor (beta chain) originates from a study of T cells in Graves' hyperthyroidism and ophthalmopathy. Study-wide results and caveats: Ophthalmopathy could be told apart from stable hyperthyroidism with a 13 V-J model.

The CDR3 runs to 16 residues. Germline V gives CDR1 SGHRS, CDR2 YFSETQ. Trimming cost V 4 bases and J 0 bases; bases outside gene matches: 6. Template material for amplifying TCR beta CDR3 regions consisted of RNA transcripts. A first-round RT-PCR of the TCR CDR3 used the HTBI primer set. From the multiplex PCR reads, TCRdb called clonotypes with MiXCR, one entry per CDR3 protein. The table shows 700,000 or so distinct CDR3 sequences, with 16% occurring only once. This clonotype was counted between two and nine times. What it recognizes is unknown. Hyperthyroidism had been newly diagnosed in patients aged 18 to 65, and its duration was under 2 months.

The source is a man aged 18 to 30 with Graves' hyperthyroidism. V is TRBV5-1 and J is TRBJ1-4, with TRBD1 matching 7 bases. Sequenced sample: blood. CDR3 DNA sequence: TGCGCCAGCAGCCGTCTCGGGACAGCAACTAATGAAAAACTGTTTTTT. The encoded protein is CASSRLGTATNEKLFF.